What follows is one T cell receptor beta chain and its context. Its antigen is as yet unknown. Sample-barcoded 5' priming and a J-beta primer mix drove a second PCR of roughly 6 to 12 cycles. TCRdb used MiXCR to reprocess the 5' RACE reads, holding one entry per CDR3 protein. The sample has almost 550,000 distinct CDR3 sequences, 24% seen once. This sample stems from a study of blood T cells in healthy people across ages. Overall study context: About one barcoded beta molecule per two T cells was captured by template switching. Findings and limits, study-wide: TCR beta diversity, measured per million T cells, fell in a roughly linear way with age.

The V segment lost 7 bases and the J segment 2 bases; nucleotides outside the gene matches: 11. The CDR3 spans 15 residues. The germline V gene has CDR1 SQVTM and CDR2 ANQGSEA. These sequences were also reported in another study, on T cells of mothers and their children. Per that study: The authors added sample barcodes and 2-4 random nucleotides using the M1S primer of the second PCR. Mothers gave over 8 million TCR beta CDR3 reads each, and children 2.5 million to 3.5 million each.

This chain joins TRBV29-1 and TRBJ1-5, with 7 bases identical to TRBD1. This clonotype was sampled from a boy aged 5-17 years in good health. The specimen sequenced was blood. CDR3 bases: TGCAGCGCCCAGACAGGGAGAGGAGGCAATCAGCCCCAGCATTTT. Translated: CSAQTGRGGNQPQHF.